The rows below give T cell receptor beta chains drawn from one sample of a study of OX40 agonist ivuxolimab in advanced cancers. Produced via immunoSEQ multiplex PCR; TCRdb's table is partial and in-frame only. Of roughly 81,000 clones in the sample, 80% to 90% were seen once. The sample here was CD4+ or CD8+ T cells sorted from blood, taken in a trial of the OX40 agonist ivuxolimab. The receptor source for this set is an adult with an advanced solid tumor such as melanoma, head and neck, liver or kidney cancer. Both conserved end residues are part of each CDR3. D genes are given only for firm matches. Size is stated for part of the rows, as once, few or many counts, or as a class when the clone is expanded.

cdr3_length d_call j_call v_call clone_size cdr3_aa cdr3_nt
15 - TRBJ2-7 TRBV5-1 - CASSAGGLTPYEQYF TGCGCCAGCAGCGCCGGTGGACTCACTCCCTACGAGCAGTACTTC
18 TRBD1 TRBJ2-7 TRBV7-2 - CASSLTGTGAFSRYEQYF TGTGCCAGCAGCTTAACCGGGACAGGGGCGTTTTCGCGCTACGAGCAGTACTTC
20 TRBD2 TRBJ2-1 TRBV4-2 - CASSHPPPGTSGGAIDEQFF TGTGCCAGCAGCCATCCTCCGCCCGGGACTAGCGGGGGGGCCATCGATGAGCAGTTCTTC
15 - TRBJ1-3 TRBV7-8 - CASSSGGRAGNTIYF TGTGCCAGCAGCTCGGGGGGCAGGGCAGGAAACACCATATATTTT
13 - TRBJ1-1 TRBV11-3 - CASSQRGNTEAFF TGTGCCAGCAGCCAGCGGGGGAACACTGAAGCTTTCTTT
15 - TRBJ1-4 TRBV4-3 - CASSQEGGGGEKLFF TGCGCCAGCAGCCAAGAGGGTGGGGGCGGTGAAAAACTGTTTTTT
14 TRBD1 TRBJ1-1 TRBV5-1 - CASSSQGGNTEAFF TGCGCCAGCAGCTCTCAGGGGGGAAACACTGAAGCTTTCTTT
12 - TRBJ1-2 TRBV6-1 - CASSERIYGYTF TGTGCCAGCAGTGAACGGATATATGGCTACACCTTC
15 - TRBJ1-2 TRBV7-2 - CASSLGATTPYGYTF TGTGCCAGCAGCTTAGGGGCGACTACCCCCTATGGCTACACCTTC
13 - TRBJ1-2 TRBV19 - CASSPQRGGGYTF TGTGCCAGCTCGCCCCAGCGGGGGGGTGGCTACACCTTC
13 - TRBJ1-2 TRBV5-1 - CASSPDENYGYTF TGCGCCAGCAGCCCGGACGAAAACTATGGCTACACCTTC
11 - TRBJ1-2 TRBV20-1 few CSAREDYGYTF TGCAGTGCTAGAGAGGACTATGGCTACACCTTC
15 - TRBJ1-1 TRBV5-1 few CASSTPGTVDTEAFF TGCGCCAGCAGCACCCCTGGGACCGTCGACACTGAAGCTTTCTTT
14 - TRBJ2-7 TRBV7-9 - CASSLTGGSYEQYF TGTGCCAGCAGCTTAACTGGAGGCTCCTACGAGCAGTACTTC
13 - TRBJ1-4 TRBV25-1 - CASSEGMKEKLFF TGTGCCAGCAGTGAGGGCATGAAGGAAAAACTGTTTTTT
14 - TRBJ1-5 TRBV6-1 - CASSEKPSNQPQHF TGTGCCAGCAGTGAAAAGCCGAGCAATCAGCCCCAGCATTTT
18 TRBD2 TRBJ2-2 TRBV4-1 few CASSQEGSSGANTGELFF TGCGCCAGCAGCCAAGAGGGATCTAGCGGGGCTAACACCGGGGAGCTGTTTTTT
13 - TRBJ2-1 TRBV7-2 - CASSPTVYNEQFF TGTGCCAGCAGTCCGACAGTGTACAATGAGCAGTTCTTC
13 - TRBJ2-7 TRBV6-5 - CASQRQLSYEQYF TGTGCCAGCCAAAGGCAGCTTTCCTACGAGCAGTACTTC
14 - TRBJ2-1 TRBV30 once CAWSVDGGPNEQFF TGTGCCTGGAGTGTAGATGGGGGCCCCAATGAGCAGTTCTTC
12 - TRBJ1-2 TRBV6-1 - CASSENYGGYTF TGTGCCAGCAGTGAAAACTACGGTGGCTACACCTTC
16 TRBD1 TRBJ2-2 TRBV5-1 - CASVQPGQGGTGELFF TGCGCCAGCGTCCAACCGGGACAGGGGGGAACCGGGGAGCTGTTTTTT
13 TRBD2 TRBJ2-7 TRBV7-6 - CASSLSGGYEQYF TGTGCCAGCAGCTTAAGCGGGGGTTACGAGCAGTACTTC
16 TRBD1 TRBJ2-7 TRBV5-1 medium-sized CASSGDRGTGSYEQYF TGCGCCAGCAGCGGCGACCGCGGGACAGGGTCCTACGAGCAGTACTTC
16 TRBD2 TRBJ2-5 TRBV2 once CASSFGLAGGRETQYF TGTGCCAGCAGTTTTGGACTAGCGGGAGGCCGGGAGACCCAGTACTTC
13 - TRBJ2-7 TRBV7-6 once CASSSSPYYEQYF TGTGCCAGCAGCTCCTCCCCCTACTACGAGCAGTACTTC
14 - TRBJ2-7 TRBV4-3 - CASSATTLGTEQYF TGCGCCAGCAGCGCCACCACCCTCGGGACAGAGCAGTACTTC
13 - TRBJ1-3 TRBV9 - CASSPRSGNTIYF TGTGCCAGCAGCCCGCGATCAGGAAACACCATATATTTT
14 TRBD1 TRBJ1-1 TRBV6-5 - CASSSWTGNTEAFF TGTGCCAGCAGTTCCTGGACAGGGAACACTGAAGCTTTCTTT
12 - TRBJ2-7 TRBV29-1 - CSVGRQSYEQYF TGCAGCGTTGGGCGACAGAGCTACGAGCAGTACTTC
14 - TRBJ2-3 TRBV29-1 - CSVPDPASTDTQYF TGCAGCGTTCCGGACCCGGCTAGCACAGATACGCAGTATTTT
11 - TRBJ1-1 TRBV2 - CASTEVLGAFF TGTGCCAGCACGGAGGTGCTGGGGGCTTTCTTT
14 - TRBJ2-1 TRBV6-1 - CASGAGGLYNEQFF TGTGCCAGCGGGGCGGGCGGCCTCTACAATGAGCAGTTCTTC
14 - TRBJ2-5 TRBV28 - CASTPGHGGETQYF TGTGCCAGCACACCGGGACATGGAGGGGAGACCCAGTACTTC
14 - TRBJ2-7 TRBV6-5 - CASSSPQGWNEQYF TGTGCCAGCAGTTCCCCACAGGGATGGAACGAGCAGTACTTC
13 - TRBJ1-4 TRBV10-3 - CAISAGEGEKLFF TGTGCCATCAGTGCAGGGGAGGGTGAAAAACTGTTTTTT
14 TRBD1 TRBJ2-2 TRBV5-1 - CASAGQGDTGELFF TGCGCCAGCGCGGGACAGGGGGACACCGGGGAGCTGTTTTTT
13 - TRBJ2-7 TRBV2 - CASSQMGSYEQYF TGTGCCAGCAGTCAAATGGGCTCCTACGAGCAGTACTTC
12 - TRBJ1-1 TRBV5-1 few CASRGESTEAFF TGCGCCAGCAGGGGGGAGAGTACTGAAGCTTTCTTT
15 - TRBJ2-3 TRBV7-9 - CASSLGSGSTDTQYF TGTGCCAGCAGTCTAGGGTCCGGTAGCACAGATACGCAGTATTTT
17 - TRBJ2-7 TRBV21-1 - CASSPAWRGFYAYEQYF TGTGCCAGCAGCCCAGCCTGGAGGGGGTTCTACGCCTACGAGCAGTACTTC
18 TRBD1 TRBJ1-3 TRBV11-3 - CASSRPLTGGVSGNTIYF TGTGCCAGCAGCCGACCTCTGACAGGGGGAGTCTCTGGAAACACCATATATTTT
16 - TRBJ2-7 TRBV19 - CASSPNLVEGTYEQYF TGTGCCAGTAGTCCAAACCTCGTTGAGGGGACCTACGAGCAGTACTTC
18 TRBD1 TRBJ1-6 TRBV9 - CASSVGPDRGREDSPLHF TGTGCCAGCAGCGTAGGTCCCGACAGGGGGCGCGAGGATTCACCCCTCCACTTT
15 TRBD1 TRBJ2-1 TRBV5-1 - CASSSDRVWYNEQFF TGCGCCAGCAGCTCGGACAGGGTGTGGTACAATGAGCAGTTCTTC
12 TRBD1 TRBJ2-4 TRBV29-1 once CSARTGGDIQYF TGCAGCGCCCGGACAGGGGGTGACATTCAGTACTTC
16 TRBD2 TRBJ2-1 TRBV7-9 - CASSSLAGGPGNEQFF TGTGCCAGCAGCTCCCTCGCGGGAGGGCCGGGCAATGAGCAGTTCTTC
13 - TRBJ1-2 TRBV2 once CASSGGQRYGYTF TGTGCCAGCAGTGGAGGACAGCGATATGGCTACACCTTC
14 - TRBJ2-3 TRBV5-1 - CASSWGESTDTQYF TGCGCCAGCAGCTGGGGGGAGAGCACAGATACGCAGTATTTT
13 - TRBJ2-5 TRBV10-1 - CASSEDNEETQYF TGCGCCAGCAGTGAGGACAACGAAGAGACCCAGTACTTC
11 - TRBJ1-2 TRBV19 medium-sized CASSPGRSYTF TGTGCCAGTAGTCCGGGTAGGAGCTACACCTTC
18 TRBD2 TRBJ2-2 TRBV9 - CASSGGGLAGGGTGELFF TGTGCCAGCAGCGGCGGAGGTCTAGCGGGGGGAGGGACCGGGGAGCTGTTTTTT